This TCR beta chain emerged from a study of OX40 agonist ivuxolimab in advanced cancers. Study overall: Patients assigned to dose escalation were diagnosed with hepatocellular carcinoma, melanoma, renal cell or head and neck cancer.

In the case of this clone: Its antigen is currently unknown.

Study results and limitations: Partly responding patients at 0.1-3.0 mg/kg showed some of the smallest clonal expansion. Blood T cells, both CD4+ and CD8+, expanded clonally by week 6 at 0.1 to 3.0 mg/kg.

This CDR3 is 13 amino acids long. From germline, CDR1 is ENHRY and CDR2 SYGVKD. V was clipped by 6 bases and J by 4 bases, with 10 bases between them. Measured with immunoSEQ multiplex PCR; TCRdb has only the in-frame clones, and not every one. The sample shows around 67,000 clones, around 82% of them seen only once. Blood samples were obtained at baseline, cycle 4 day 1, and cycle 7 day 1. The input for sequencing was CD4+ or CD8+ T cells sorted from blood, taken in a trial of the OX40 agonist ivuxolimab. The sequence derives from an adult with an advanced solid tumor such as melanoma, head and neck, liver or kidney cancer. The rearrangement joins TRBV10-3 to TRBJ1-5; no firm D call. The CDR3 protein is CAIRDGLNQPQHF. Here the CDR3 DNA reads TGTGCCATCAGGGACGGGTTAAATCAGCCCCAGCATTTT.